The clone carrying this T cell receptor (beta chain) was picked up a small number of times. CDR1 MDHEN and CDR2 SYDVKM come from the germline V gene. CDR3 length: 12 amino acids. V dropped 5 bases and J dropped 5 bases, with 9 bases sitting between them. The sample belongs to a study of response to subunit inactivated influenza vaccine. TCRdb recomputed calls from the RT-PCR reads with MiXCR, one row per CDR3 protein. Of 650,000 or so distinct CDR3 sequences in the sample, 12% to 15% were seen once. This receptor was obtained from a man in his forties or fifties who received an inactivated influenza vaccine. V usage is TRBV28 and J usage is TRBJ2-5, with D unresolved. The sequenced sample was PBMCs from blood, obtained around 15 days before vaccination. The CDR3: CASSGSSETQYF. The CDR3 DNA reads as TGTGCCAGCAGTGGCAGTTCGGAGACCCAGTACTTC.